This passage covers 25 T cell receptor beta chains from one sample sequenced in a study of blood T cell repertoires in COVID-19. Measured with immunoSEQ multiplex PCR; TCRdb has only the in-frame clones, and not every one. This sample has hundreds of thousands of clones; over 65% occur once, and the top ten carry 2.5% to 4%. The source material was peripheral blood. The receptors stem from a woman of 80 years or more with acute or convalescent COVID-19.

This chain links TRBV2 with TRBJ1-6; 7 nucleotides align to TRBD1. Germline V CDR1 and CDR2: SNHLY, FYNNEI. J gave up 9 bases and V 3 bases, and 8 bases lay outside the gene matches. The CDR3 length is 15 residues. The CDR3 loop reads CASSDEDRSFSPLHF. In DNA form, the CDR3 reads TGTGCCAGCAGTGATGAGGACAGGTCTTTTTCACCCCTCCACTTT.

This clone was observed a handful of times. The CDR3 spells CASSYDLAYEQYF. In DNA form, the CDR3 reads TGTGCCAGCAGTTATGACTTGGCCTACGAGCAGTACTTC. The chain carries TRBV6-2 or TRBV6-3 and TRBJ2-7; D unclear. V lost 3 bases and J lost 2, with 8 bases in between. CDR3 length: 13 amino acids. From germline, CDR1 is MNHEY and CDR2 SVGEGT.

The chain links TRBV11-2 to TRBJ1-2, with D possibly matching TRBD1 (5 bases). V was trimmed by 0 bases and J by 1 base, leaving 9 bases between them. In germline, CDR1 is SGHAT, CDR2 FQNNGV. There are 15 residues in the CDR3. The CDR3: CASSLDPQGNYGYTF. CDR3 bases: TGTGCCAGCAGCTTAGACCCCCAGGGTAACTATGGCTACACCTTC.

The rearrangement uses TRBV7-2 and TRBJ1-1; 7 bases agree with TRBD1. The CDR3 is 15 amino acids. V dropped 4 bases and J dropped 2; count of bases not matched to a gene: 7. Germline V gives CDR1 SGHTA, CDR2 FQGNSA. The CDR3 region has the DNA TGTGCCAGCAGCTCCCAGGGACAGCCCAACACTGAAGCTTTCTTT. Residues: CASSSQGQPNTEAFF.

The chain is built from TRBV11-2 and TRBJ2-7, with 7 bases matching TRBD2. This CDR3 region has 14 residues. The J segment lost 3 bases and the V segment lost 1 base, leaving 3 bases of the junction unmatched. Germline CDR1 is SGHAT and CDR2 is FQNNGV. CDR3 coding DNA: TGTGCCAGCAGCTTAGCGGGAGGACGCTACGAGCAGTACTTC. It translates to CASSLAGGRYEQYF. Looking up the rest from reference TRBV11-2 and TRBJ2-7 gives the full variable domain: EAGVAQSPRYKIIEKRQSVAFWCNPISGHATLYWYQQILGQGPKLLIQFQNNGVVDDSQLPKDRFSAERLKGVDSTLKIQPAKLEDSAVYLCASSLAGGRYEQYFGPGTRLTVT.

The V gene is TRBV21-1, the J gene TRBJ1-1; the D call in the table, TRBD1, was not verified against the DNA. TRBV21-1 is flagged as a pseudogene. The CDR3 has 13 amino acids. In nucleotides, the CDR3 is TGTGCCGCCTGGGACAGGGTGGTCACTGAAGCTTTCTTT. Translation gives CAAWDRVVTEAFF.

This clone was counted a few times. The CDR3 protein is CATSRDRGGYTF. The DNA of the CDR3 is TGTGCCACCAGCAGAGATCGCGGAGGCTACACCTTC. The chain is built from TRBV15 and TRBJ1-2, with D unresolved. CDR3 length: 12 residues. Per the germline V gene, CDR1 is LNHNV and CDR2 is YYDKDF (reference sequence). V was pared by 0 bases and J by 8 bases, with 7 bases between. The entire variable domain, with the rest obtained from reference TRBV15 and TRBJ1-2, is as follows: DAMVIQNPRYQVTQFGKPVTLSCSQTLNHNVMYWYQQKSSQAPKLLFHYYDKDFNNEADTPDNFQSRRPNTSFCFLDIRSPGLGDTAMYLCATSRDRGGYTFGSGTRLTVV.

The rearrangement joins TRBV3-1 (or the pseudogene TRBV3-2) to TRBJ1-5; weak D call: TRBD1 (5 bases). Trimming took off 2 bases at V and 9 bases at J, with 11 bases between the two ends. CDR1 LGHDT and CDR2 YNNKEL come from the germline V gene (reference sequence). The CDR3 runs 13 residues. Here the CDR3 DNA reads TGTGCCAGCAGCCAAAGCAGGGTGACGCCCCAGCATTTT. This encodes CASSQSRVTPQHF.

The chain combines TRBV7-2 with TRBJ2-5, with 7 nucleotides matching TRBD2. The CDR3 has 19 residues. Trimming took 5 bases from V and 1 from J; bases not matched to a gene: 19. The germline gives CDR1 SGHTA, CDR2 FQGNSA. CDR3 sequence reads: CASSPKTMTSRRPQETQYF. The CDR3 nucleotides are TGTGCCAGCAGCCCCAAAACTATGACTAGCCGGAGGCCCCAAGAGACCCAGTACTTC.

In this sample, this clone turned up once. Possible read error: a much larger clone is one base away. The rearrangement links TRBV6-6 to TRBJ1-1, with TRBD1 matching over 8 bases. The CDR3 is made up of 14 amino acids. The V gene end was trimmed by 2 bases and the J gene end by 1 base; junction bases not matched to a gene: 0. In germline, CDR1 is MNHNY, CDR2 SVGAGI (reference sequence). The CDR3 nucleotides are TGTGCCAGCAGTTACGACAGGGGGAACACTGAAGCTTTCTTT. This sequence encodes CASSYDRGNTEAFF.

The rearrangement uses TRBV2 and TRBJ2-5; 16 nucleotides align to TRBD2. The CDR3 has 19 residues. The germline gives CDR1 SNHLY, CDR2 FYNNEI. The V segment lost 8 bases and the J segment 3 bases; nucleotides outside the gene matches: 15. CDR3: CASRGLPGLAGGREETQYF. CDR3 DNA sequence: TGTGCCAGCCGGGGCCTACCGGGACTAGCGGGAGGGAGGGAAGAGACCCAGTACTTC.

CDR3 nucleotide sequence: TGTGCCAGCACCTACTCTAGCGGGGGCGTTGGCAATGAGCAGTTCTTC. As protein: CASTYSSGGVGNEQFF. The chain has TRBV2 and TRBJ2-1; 10 bases are shared with TRBD2. The CDR3 covers 16 residues. The junction had 12 bases not matched to a gene; V was cut back by 7 bases and J by 6 bases. The V gene's germline CDR1 is SNHLY and CDR2 FYNNEI.

The chain joins TRBV1 to TRBJ1-1; the D call of TRBD1 is as the table states it, not checked on the DNA. TRBV1 is assigned pseudogene status. The length of the CDR3 is 15 residues. CDR3 coding DNA: TGCACCAGCAGCCAGGGACAGGGGATGGTCACTGAAGCTTTCTTT. Translated: CTSSQGQGMVTEAFF.

The sample holds a few counts of this clone. V gene TRBV3-1 (or the pseudogene TRBV3-2) combines with J gene TRBJ1-2; D is unclear. CDR1 is LGHDT, CDR2 YNNKEL, per germline (reference sequence). This CDR3 is 12 amino acids long. Trimming removed 1 base at V and 7 bases at J, with 7 bases between. In nucleotides, the CDR3 is TGTGCCAGCAGCCAAGGGAGAGGTGGCTACACCTTC. Its translation is CASSQGRGGYTF.

The chain recombines TRBV11-2 with TRBJ2-5, with 8 bases lining up with TRBD2. CDR1 and CDR2 from the germline V gene are SGHAT and FQNNGV. The length of the CDR3 is 15 residues. V lost 4 bases, J lost 5 bases, and 9 bases stayed unmatched. As DNA, the CDR3 is TGTGCCAGCAGCTCCCGGGGGGGAGAACGGGAGACCCAGTACTTC. Encoded protein: CASSSRGGERETQYF. Based on the CDR3 plus reference TRBV11-2 and TRBJ2-5, the full variable domain is EAGVAQSPRYKIIEKRQSVAFWCNPISGHATLYWYQQILGQGPKLLIQFQNNGVVDDSQLPKDRFSAERLKGVDSTLKIQPAKLEDSAVYLCASSSRGGERETQYFGPGTRLLVL.

A few counts support this clone. The gene calls are TRBV27 and TRBJ1-1; the D gene is possibly TRBD1 (6 bases). Germline V gene lookup returns CDR1 MNHEY and CDR2 SMNVEV (reference sequence). V lost 5 bases to trimming and J lost 0 bases, with 19 bases between them. CDR3 length: 17 amino acids. The CDR3 DNA reads as TGTGCCAGCAGTCCGCAAGGGGGACGGGTGATGAACACTGAAGCTTTCTTT. Amino acids: CASSPQGGRVMNTEAFF.

The V call is TRBV19, the J call TRBJ1-2; 7 bases match TRBD1. V trimming: 8 bases; J trimming: 4 bases; junction bases outside the gene matches: 16. The CDR3 extends over 16 amino acids. The germline V gene encodes CDR1 LNHDA and CDR2 SQIVND (reference sequence). The CDR3 nucleotides read TGTGCCAGTCGAGTACCGGGACAGCTCTTTGGCTATGGCTACACCTTC. It translates to CASRVPGQLFGYGYTF. The entire variable domain, with the rest obtained from reference TRBV19 and TRBJ1-2, is as follows: DGGITQSPKYLFRKEGQNVTLSCEQNLNHDAMYWYRQDPGQGLRLIYYSQIVNDFQKGDIAEGYSVSREKKESFPLTVTSAQKNPTAFYLCASRVPGQLFGYGYTFGSGTRLTVV.

The chain combines TRBV12-5 with TRBJ2-7, with D perhaps matching TRBD1 (6 bases). Deletions cut 5 bases from V and 4 bases from J, with 12 bases between. Germline V gene sequence: CDR1 LGHNT, CDR2 FRNRAP. This CDR3 is built from 13 residues. Here the CDR3 DNA reads TGTGCTAGTGGTCTAGGGGGTAGATACGAGCAGTACTTC. This gives the protein CASGLGGRYEQYF.

In its sample, this clone was seen once. CDR3 DNA: TGTGCCTGGAGTGCACAGGGGTGGTTTCAGCCCCAGCATTTT. It codes for CAWSAQGWFQPQHF. The chain links TRBV30 to TRBJ1-5; TRBD1 aligns across 7 bases. The CDR3 has 14 amino acids. V lost 1 base, J lost 6 bases, and 6 bases stayed unmatched. Germline CDR1 GTSNPN, CDR2 SVGIG (reference sequence).

The chain recombines TRBV2 with TRBJ2-6; D is unresolved. This CDR3 region has 14 residues. Per germline, CDR1 SNHLY and CDR2 FYNNEI. V lost 8 bases to trimming and J lost 0 bases, with 8 bases between them. As DNA, the CDR3 is TGTGCCAGCGCGGCCAGCTCTGGGGCCAACGTCCTGACTTTC. This codes for CASAASSGANVLTF.

The chain joins TRBV27 to TRBJ1-3; 9 nucleotides match TRBD1. The CDR3 is 15 residues long. V gave up 3 bases and J gave up 8 bases; unmatched junction bases: 8. Looked up from germline, CDR1 is MNHEY and CDR2 is SMNVEV (reference sequence). CDR3 amino acids: CASSLTGGAVDTIYF. CDR3 coding DNA: TGTGCCAGCAGTTTGACAGGGGGTGCGGTAGACACCATATATTTT.

The chain combines TRBV11-2 with TRBJ2-1; a possible D gene is TRBD2 (6 bases). CDR3 size: 16 residues. Germline values: CDR1 SGHAT, CDR2 FQNNGV. Trimming took off 2 bases at V and 0 bases at J, with 11 bases between the two ends. In DNA, the CDR3 is TGTGCCAGCAGCTTACCGGGACTTCTCTCCTACAATGAGCAGTTCTTC. The encoded protein is CASSLPGLLSYNEQFF.

The genes are TRBV19 and TRBJ1-1, with 7 bases aligning to TRBD1. Germline lookup yields CDR1 LNHDA and CDR2 SQIVND (reference sequence). The CDR3 runs 14 residues. V lost 6 bases to trimming and J lost 10 bases; unmatched junction nucleotides: 14. In DNA form, the CDR3 reads TGTGCCAGTAGAGACACAGGGGATAGGCTTGGAGCTTTCTTT. This gives the protein CASRDTGDRLGAFF.

This chain joins TRBV18 and TRBJ2-4; D is ambiguous. Germline CDR1 and CDR2: KGHSH and LQKENI. Deletions cut 6 bases from V and 0 bases from J, with 9 bases between. The CDR3 is made up of 14 amino acids. CDR3 region: CASSWAGAKNIQYF. CDR3 bases: TGTGCCAGCTCTTGGGCCGGAGCCAAAAACATTCAGTACTTC.

This clone was seen a few times. The chain carries TRBV6-4 and TRBJ1-1; TRBD1 matches 8 bases. The ends lost 4 bases at V and 2 bases at J; junction bases unmatched: 6. Germline loops: CDR1 MRHNA, CDR2 SNTAGT. CDR3 length equals 15 residues. CDR3: CASSVSGQVNTEAFF. CDR3 bases: TGTGCCAGCAGTGTATCGGGACAGGTCAACACTGAAGCTTTCTTT.